Each of the 7 T cell receptor beta chains below was sequenced from the same sample in a study of cytomegalovirus exposure and HLA in healthy donors. The PCR employed 60 Vbeta primers together with 13 Jbeta primers. TCRdb's table, derived via immunoSEQ multiplex PCR, lists solely in-frame clones and lacks some. The data contain about 200,000 clones, approximately 79% of them singletons. The sequenced material came from PBMCs. These receptors were obtained from a woman in her twenties or thirties in good health and CMV-seropositive.

The chain joins TRBV7-9 to TRBJ1-2; a possible D gene is TRBD1 (6 bases). Between the trimmed V and J ends, which lost 4 bases and 3 bases, there was a span of 18 bases. This CDR3 has 16 residues. Germline V gene sequence: CDR1 SEHNR, CDR2 FQNEAQ (reference sequence). The DNA of the CDR3 is TGTGCCAGCAGCTCACTCCTCCAGACAGGAGACTATGGCTACACCTTC. Protein sequence: CASSSLLQTGDYGYTF.

The rearrangement joins TRBV27 to TRBJ2-7; perhaps TRBD2 as D (6 bases). Looked up from germline, CDR1 is MNHEY and CDR2 is SMNVEV (reference sequence). The CDR3 length is 14 residues. V lost 2 bases and J 3 bases, leaving 11 bases between the germline ends. CDR3 loop: CASSLGGKYYEQYF. The CDR3 coding sequence is TGTGCCAGCAGTTTAGGCGGGAAGTACTACGAGCAGTACTTC.

This clone was counted a few times. The V and J genes are TRBV4-3 and TRBJ1-5; maybe TRBD1 (5 bases). The V and J ends lost 3 bases and 3 bases respectively, with 12 bases between them. The CDR3 consists of 15 residues. Germline CDR1 reads LGHNA; CDR2 reads YSLEER. The CDR3 nucleotides are TGCGCCAGCAGCCAGGGTCGGGGGAACAATCAGCCCCAGCATTTT. Protein sequence: CASSQGRGNNQPQHF.

The chain uses TRBV10-3 and TRBJ1-1, with 11 bases aligning to TRBD1. CDR1 and CDR2 from the germline V gene are ENHRY and SYGVKD. The trim removed 10 bases at V and 6 bases at J, leaving 4 bases unmatched. The CDR3 spans 12 residues. The CDR3 DNA reads TGTGCCACCGGGACAGGGGGACCTGAAGCTTTCTTT. Translation gives CATGTGGPEAFF.

V gene TRBV11-2 combines with J gene TRBJ2-1; 7 bases are a match to TRBD2. The V gene end was trimmed by 5 bases and the J gene end by 7 bases; junction bases not matched to a gene: 5. Germline assignment: CDR1 SGHAT and CDR2 FQNNGV. The CDR3 is 13 residues long. The CDR3 coding sequence is TGTGCCAGCAGCCTCCTAGCGGTAAATGAGCAGTTCTTC. Encoded protein: CASSLLAVNEQFF.

A few counts support this clone. This rearrangement joins TRBV27 to TRBJ2-7; D unclear. The V gene lost 5 bases and the J gene lost 7 bases, with 12 bases spanning the gap. Germline CDR1 MNHEY, CDR2 SMNVEV (reference sequence). This CDR3 has 12 amino acids. The CDR3 protein is CASSPTAGEQYF. CDR3 DNA sequence: TGTGCCAGCAGTCCAACCGCCGGGGAGCAGTACTTC.

This chain uses TRBV27 with TRBJ1-3; D perhaps matches TRBD1 (6 bases). Trimming removed 2 bases at V and 6 bases at J, with 11 bases between. The CDR3 has 14 residues. CDR1 and CDR2 from the germline V gene are MNHEY and SMNVEV (reference sequence). As DNA, the CDR3 is TGTGCCAGCAGTTTAAGAGGGGGGGAAAACACCATATATTTT. It specifies CASSLRGGENTIYF.